Listed here are 9 T cell receptor beta chains from one sample, sequenced in a study of T cells in Graves' hyperthyroidism and ophthalmopathy. Researchers amplified the TCR beta CDR3 regions from RNA transcripts. A first-round RT-PCR of the TCR CDR3 used the HTBI primer set. Via MiXCR, TCRdb re-called the multiplex PCR reads, giving one row per CDR3 protein. Of approximately 710,000 distinct CDR3 sequences in the sample, roughly a sixth were seen once. The sample was blood. The receptors here all came from a man aged 50 to 60 with Graves' hyperthyroidism.

This clonotype was seen repeatedly, ten times or more. The CDR3 here is CASGLAGVGTDTQYF. The CDR3 region has the DNA TGTGCCAGCGGGTTAGCGGGAGTCGGCACAGATACGCAGTATTTT. The chain is built from TRBV28 and TRBJ2-3, with 9 nucleotides matching TRBD2. With 8 bases clipped from V and 1 base from J, the junction kept 7 bases outside the gene matches. Looked up from germline, CDR1 is MDHEN and CDR2 is SYDVKM. The CDR3 contains 15 residues.

This clonotype has only a few counts. The CDR3 DNA follows: TGTGCCACCAGCAGAGTGGAAACAGGTAATAGCAATCAGCCCCAGCATTTT. Translating it yields CATSRVETGNSNQPQHF. This chain joins TRBV15 and TRBJ1-5, with D possibly matching TRBD1 (5 bases). This CDR3 spans 17 amino acids. The ends were cut back, 1 base at V and 0 bases at J, with 13 bases in the middle. The germline V gene has CDR1 LNHNV and CDR2 YYDKDF (reference sequence).

Ten or more counts support this clonotype. This chain uses TRBV19 with TRBJ1-3; TRBD1 might be the D (6 bases). Trimming removed 6 bases from V and 1 base from J, with 22 bases in between. Germline V lookup: CDR1 LNHDA, CDR2 SQIVND (reference sequence). This CDR3 is 18 amino acids long. The CDR3 DNA reads as TGTGCCAGTAGGAGGGGATACCGAGGACAGCGGTCTGGAAACACCATATATTTT. This sequence encodes CASRRGYRGQRSGNTIYF. The full variable domain, with the rest looked up from reference TRBV19 and TRBJ1-3, is DGGITQSPKYLFRKEGQNVTLSCEQNLNHDAMYWYRQDPGQGLRLIYYSQIVNDFQKGDIAEGYSVSREKKESFPLTVTSAQKNPTAFYLCASRRGYRGQRSGNTIYFGEGSWLTVV.

This chain uses TRBV4-1 with TRBJ2-7, with D unclear. The CDR3 covers 15 residues. Trimming shortened V by 0 bases and J by 0 bases, and 9 bases separated the two germline ends. Germline CDR1 is MGHRA and CDR2 is YSYEKL. The CDR3 coding sequence is TGCGCCAGCAGCCAAGAACTTCGTAACTCCTACGAGCAGTACTTC. It yields the protein CASSQELRNSYEQYF.

Ten or more counts support this clonotype. The chain combines TRBV28 with TRBJ1-6; no clear D. This CDR3 has 14 residues. The germline V gene encodes CDR1 MDHEN and CDR2 SYDVKM. The V end was cut by 8 bases, the J end by 0 bases, with 8 bases between. The chain's CDR3 is CASLGSSYNSPLHF. DNA for the CDR3: TGTGCCAGCTTGGGGAGCTCCTATAATTCACCCCTCCACTTT.

This clonotype was found a few times. The V gene is TRBV20-1, the J gene TRBJ2-1; TRBD2 matches at 13 bases. The CDR3 length is 14 residues. V lost 4 bases to trimming and J lost 4 bases; unmatched junction nucleotides: 1. Germline lookup yields CDR1 DFQATT and CDR2 SNEGSKA (reference sequence). CDR3 protein: CSATLAGGYNEQFF. The DNA of the CDR3 is TGCAGTGCTACACTAGCGGGAGGGTACAATGAGCAGTTCTTC.

The sample holds a few counts of this clonotype. V usage is TRBV20-1 and J usage is TRBJ2-1; 9 bases are a match to TRBD2. Germline CDR1 DFQATT, CDR2 SNEGSKA (reference sequence). Trimming took 2 bases from V and 4 from J; bases not matched to a gene: 3. The CDR3 runs to 14 residues. DNA of the CDR3: TGCAGTGCTAGAAGCGGGAGGAAGTACAATGAGCAGTTCTTC. Its translation: CSARSGRKYNEQFF.

Ten or more counts support this clonotype. The chain links TRBV6-1 to TRBJ2-7; TRBD1 agrees at 11 bases. The junction had 7 bases not matched to a gene; V was cut back by 5 bases and J by 7 bases. CDR1 is MNHNS, CDR2 SASEGT, per germline. This CDR3 is built from 14 residues. The DNA of the CDR3 is TGTGCCAGCAGTCTCGGGACAGGGGGTAGAGAGCAGTACTTC. This translates into CASSLGTGGREQYF.

The chain joins TRBV5-1 to TRBJ2-1, with 15 bases aligning to TRBD2. The CDR3 is 16 residues long. Losses at the gene ends were 1 base for V and 9 bases for J; bases not matched to a gene: 5. The germline CDR1 and CDR2 sequences are SGHRS and YFSETQ. The CDR3 sequence is CASSLPGLAGGGEQFF. As DNA, the CDR3 is TGCGCCAGCAGCTTGCCCGGACTAGCGGGAGGGGGTGAGCAGTTCTTC.